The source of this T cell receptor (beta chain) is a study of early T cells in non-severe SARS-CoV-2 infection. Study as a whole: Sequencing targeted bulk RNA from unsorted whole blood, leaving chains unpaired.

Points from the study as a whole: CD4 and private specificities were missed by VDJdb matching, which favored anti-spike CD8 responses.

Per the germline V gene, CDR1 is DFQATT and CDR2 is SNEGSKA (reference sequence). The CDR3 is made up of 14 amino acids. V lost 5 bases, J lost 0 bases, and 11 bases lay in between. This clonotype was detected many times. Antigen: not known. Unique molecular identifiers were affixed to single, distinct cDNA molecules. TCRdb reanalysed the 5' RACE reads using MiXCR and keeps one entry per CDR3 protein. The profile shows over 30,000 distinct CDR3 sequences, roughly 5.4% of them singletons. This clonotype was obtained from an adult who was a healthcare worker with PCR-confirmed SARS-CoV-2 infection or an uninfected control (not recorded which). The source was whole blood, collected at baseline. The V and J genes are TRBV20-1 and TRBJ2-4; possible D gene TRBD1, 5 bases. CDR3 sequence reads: CSASTALAKNIQYF. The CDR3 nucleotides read TGCAGTGCTTCGACAGCGCTAGCCAAAAACATTCAGTACTTC.